This T cell receptor (beta chain) was recovered during a study of beta chain features in type 1 diabetes. About the research overall: The study found patients and healthy donors alike in age, gender and cell yields. Regarding the study as a whole: Shortening of TCRB CDR3s, moderate but significant, appeared in all four CD4+ subsets of Type 1 diabetes patients.

Regarding this clone: Its antigen is not known.

Populations isolated by sorting all had purity greater than 95%. The sequenced template was cDNA made from the entire isolated RNA. Generated by immunoSEQ multiplex PCR, the TCRdb table keeps only in-frame clones and is missing some. The sample records roughly 730,000 clones, 13% being singletons. The CDR3 length is 15 residues. CDR1 SGDLS and CDR2 YYNGEE come from the germline V gene. Losses at the gene ends were 4 bases for V and 0 bases for J; bases not matched to a gene: 6. Sequenced input: naive CD4+ T cells from blood. The genes are TRBV9 and TRBJ2-7; 8 positions agree with TRBD1. This TCR derives from a man aged 18-30 years with type 1 diabetes. CDR3 nucleotides: TGTGCCAGCAGCTCTTGGGACAGGAGCTCCTACGAGCAGTACTTC. It codes for CASSSWDRSSYEQYF.